The clone carrying this T cell receptor (beta chain) was observed once. What it binds is unknown. Germline-derived CDR1 and CDR2 are DFQATT and SNEGSKA (reference sequence). V lost 5 bases and J 8 bases, leaving 7 bases between the germline ends. This CDR3 is 11 amino acids long. The data were taken from a study of T cells in Graves' hyperthyroidism and ophthalmopathy. Exclusion of a patient resulted from uncontrolled infection, other autoimmune disease, pregnancy or lactation. General study results and limits: Before onset, by a median of approximately 5.9 months, the model predicted ophthalmopathy. Stable hyperthyroidism was separated from ophthalmopathy by a model based on 13 V-J features.

RNA transcripts were the template for amplifying TCR beta CDR3 regions. With the HTBI primer set, the TCR CDR3 went through a first round of RT-PCR. TCRdb reprocessed the multiplex PCR reads via MiXCR and lists one record per CDR3 protein. Of some 440,000 distinct CDR3 sequences listed, around 16% are singletons. Sequencing was done on a sample of blood. This chain joins TRBV20-1 and TRBJ1-6; D call uncertain. The origin of this receptor is a woman under 30 with Graves' hyperthyroidism. CDR3 in amino acids: CSASDDSPLHF. The CDR3 DNA follows: TGCAGTGCTTCGGACGATTCACCCCTCCACTTT.